These 14 T cell receptor beta chains originate from one sample sequenced in a study of blood T cell repertoires in COVID-19. Data came from immunoSEQ multiplex PCR; TCRdb stores just in-frame clones and leaves some out. This sample has under 150,000 clones, with roughly 84% found just once. Sequencing used peripheral blood. These receptor sequences come from a man between 60 and 75 years old with acute or convalescent COVID-19.

The V and J genes are TRBV9 and TRBJ2-5; TRBD2 matches at 9 bases. After removal of 0 bases from V and 4 bases from J, the junction contained 4 bases not matched to a gene. The CDR3 contains 15 residues. Looked up from germline, CDR1 is SGDLS and CDR2 is YYNGEE. The CDR3 DNA follows: TGTGCCAGCAGCGTAGTGGCGGGGGGGGCAGAGACCCAGTACTTC. It codes for CASSVVAGGAETQYF.

The chain is built from TRBV19 and TRBJ2-5, with 8 bases aligning to TRBD1. Trimming at V came to 3 bases and at J to 5 bases, leaving 11 bases not matched to a gene. Germline V gene sequence: CDR1 LNHDA, CDR2 SQIVND (reference sequence). The CDR3 extends over 16 amino acids. The CDR3 is CASSIGVRGLGETQYF. CDR3 in DNA: TGTGCCAGTAGTATTGGAGTCAGGGGGCTCGGTGAGACCCAGTACTTC.

The rearrangement links TRBV9 to TRBJ1-5, with D maybe TRBD1 (5 bases). Germline lookup yields CDR1 SGDLS and CDR2 YYNGEE. CDR3 length: 15 residues. With 3 bases removed from V and 0 bases from J, the gap between germline ends came to 10 bases. CDR3 in DNA: TGTGCCAGCAGCGCCGGACAATTTAGCAATCAGCCCCAGCATTTT. Protein product: CASSAGQFSNQPQHF.

The CDR3 here is CASGQVGSFGYTF. CDR3 nucleotide sequence: TGTGCCAGCGGACAGGTGGGCTCCTTCGGCTACACCTTC. The V and J genes are TRBV5-6 and TRBJ1-2, with 7 positions matching TRBD1. Per germline, CDR1 SGHDT and CDR2 YYEEEE. The CDR3 is 13 amino acids. The J segment lost 8 bases and the V segment lost 7 bases, leaving 11 bases of the junction unmatched.

The chain recombines TRBV6-4 with TRBJ1-2; 10 bases are a match to TRBD1. The ends lost 6 bases at V and 4 bases at J; junction bases unmatched: 8. Germline lookup yields CDR1 MRHNA and CDR2 SNTAGT. This CDR3 has 15 residues. The CDR3 DNA reads as TGTGCCAGCAGCCCCGGGACAGGGGAGATCTATGGCTACACCTTC. This encodes CASSPGTGEIYGYTF.

The chain carries TRBV6-1 and TRBJ1-2; 8 nucleotides line up with TRBD1. CDR1 and CDR2 from the germline V gene are MNHNS and SASEGT. J gave up 9 bases and V 3 bases, and 6 bases lay outside the gene matches. The CDR3 is made up of 13 amino acids. This CDR3 is CASSDDRTGRYTF. The CDR3 DNA follows: TGTGCCAGCAGTGACGACAGGACAGGGCGCTACACCTTC.

V and J are TRBV28 and TRBJ1-2; TRBD1 might be the D (6 bases). Trimming pared 7 bases from V and 4 bases from J, leaving 13 bases between. The germline gives CDR1 MDHEN, CDR2 SYDVKM. The CDR3 totals 13 residues. The CDR3 DNA reads TGTGCCAGCACCCCCAGGGGTGTCTATGGCTACACCTTC. Its translation is CASTPRGVYGYTF.

V usage is TRBV5-6 and J usage is TRBJ1-1; TRBD1 agrees at 7 bases. Unmatched junction bases numbered 6, after V lost 3 bases and J lost 1 base. Germline CDR1 reads SGHDT; CDR2 reads YYEEEE. The CDR3 contains 15 residues. The CDR3 region is CASSSTGTANTEAFF. The CDR3 nucleotides are TGTGCCAGCAGCTCCACCGGGACAGCGAACACTGAAGCTTTCTTT.

The chain combines TRBV6-5 with TRBJ2-2; D unresolved. V was pared by 4 bases and J by 8 bases, with 14 bases between. Germline values: CDR1 MNHEY, CDR2 SVGAGI. The CDR3 is 14 amino acids. The CDR3 DNA is TGTGCCAGCAGTTTAAGCCACGTCGCGGGGGAGCTGTTTTTT. This sequence encodes CASSLSHVAGELFF.

The chain combines TRBV7-6 with TRBJ1-4, with D perhaps matching TRBD1 (5 bases). Germline lookup yields CDR1 SGHVS and CDR2 FNYEAQ. V lost 1 base and J 0 bases, leaving 9 bases between the germline ends. The CDR3 length is 16 residues. The CDR3 DNA reads as TGTGCCAGCAGCTTAGGGACATCGGCAACTAATGAAAAACTGTTTTTT. Protein: CASSLGTSATNEKLFF.

V is TRBV6-2 or TRBV6-3 and J is TRBJ1-5, with no clear D. Trimming shortened V by 8 bases and J by 0 bases, and 11 bases separated the two germline ends. Per germline, CDR1 MNHEY and CDR2 SVGEGT. The CDR3 sequence is 14 residues long. The CDR3 DNA is TGTGCCAGCTGCCTCCAGGATAGCAATCAGCCCCAGCATTTT. This translates into CASCLQDSNQPQHF.

This chain uses TRBV6-5 with TRBJ1-3; tentative D call: TRBD1 (5 bases). V gave up 11 bases and J gave up 0 bases, with 14 bases separating them. The length of the CDR3 is 14 residues. CDR1 and CDR2 from the germline V gene are MNHEY and SVGAGI. The DNA of the CDR3 is TGTGCCGGACGGACCGACAGCTCTGGAAACACCATATATTTT. Protein: CAGRTDSSGNTIYF.

This clone was found once. This sequence joins TRBV5-4 and TRBJ1-2, with D maybe TRBD1 (6 bases). The germline V gene encodes CDR1 SGHNT and CDR2 YYREEE (reference sequence). The CDR3 loop spans 12 amino acids. The V end was cut by 4 bases, the J end by 7 bases, with 11 bases between. The CDR3 region is CASSQDSLGYTF. CDR3 in DNA: TGTGCCAGCAGCCAGGACAGTCTTGGCTACACCTTC.

V usage is TRBV6-5 and J usage is TRBJ1-2, with 7 bases matching TRBD1. The CDR3 length is 13 residues. Germline CDR1 reads MNHEY; CDR2 reads SVGAGI. Trimming cost V 7 bases and J 2 bases; bases outside gene matches: 4. The CDR3 DNA follows: TGTGCCAGCAATCCGGGACAGAACTATGGCTACACCTTC. It yields the protein CASNPGQNYGYTF.